This TCR beta chain was observed in a study of blood T cell repertoires in COVID-19. Looking at the study overall: PBMCs, B-cell-depleted T cells, or T cells were the source of the cDNA or gDNA that made up the material.

The germline V and J ends were trimmed by 2 bases and 2 bases, with 6 bases remaining between them. This CDR3 contains 13 residues. Germline V gene sequence: CDR1 SEHNR, CDR2 FQNEAQ (reference sequence). In the authors' methods: Amplification of reference gene primers provided the estimated nucleated cell counts. The table came from immunoSEQ multiplex PCR; TCRdb's copy has only in-frame clones and leaves some out. D and trimming come from the DNA, and the V and J calls and clone size come from that table. The data hold about 120,000 clones, with 86% observed a single time. The chain links TRBV7-9 to TRBJ2-5, with D uncertain. The TCR comes from a man between 65 and 79 years old who had recovered from COVID-19. Sequenced sample: peripheral blood. Here the CDR3 reads CASSLSGQETQYF. CDR3 bases: TGTGCCAGCAGCTTATCAGGACAAGAGACCCAGTACTTC.